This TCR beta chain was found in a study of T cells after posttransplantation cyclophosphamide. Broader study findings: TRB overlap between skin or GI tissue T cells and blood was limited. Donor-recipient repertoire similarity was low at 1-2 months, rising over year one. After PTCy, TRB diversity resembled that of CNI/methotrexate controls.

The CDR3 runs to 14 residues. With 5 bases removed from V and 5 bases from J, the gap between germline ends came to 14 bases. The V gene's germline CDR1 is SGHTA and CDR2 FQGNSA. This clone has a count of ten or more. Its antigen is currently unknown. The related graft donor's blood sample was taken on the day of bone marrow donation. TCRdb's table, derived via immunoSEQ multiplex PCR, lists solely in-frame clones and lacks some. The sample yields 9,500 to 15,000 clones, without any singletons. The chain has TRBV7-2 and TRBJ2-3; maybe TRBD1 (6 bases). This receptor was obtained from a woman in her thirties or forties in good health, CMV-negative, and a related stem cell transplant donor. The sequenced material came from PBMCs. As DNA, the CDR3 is TGTGCCAGCAGCCCTCTTAACAGGGAAGATACGCAGTATTTT. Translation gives CASSPLNREDTQYF.